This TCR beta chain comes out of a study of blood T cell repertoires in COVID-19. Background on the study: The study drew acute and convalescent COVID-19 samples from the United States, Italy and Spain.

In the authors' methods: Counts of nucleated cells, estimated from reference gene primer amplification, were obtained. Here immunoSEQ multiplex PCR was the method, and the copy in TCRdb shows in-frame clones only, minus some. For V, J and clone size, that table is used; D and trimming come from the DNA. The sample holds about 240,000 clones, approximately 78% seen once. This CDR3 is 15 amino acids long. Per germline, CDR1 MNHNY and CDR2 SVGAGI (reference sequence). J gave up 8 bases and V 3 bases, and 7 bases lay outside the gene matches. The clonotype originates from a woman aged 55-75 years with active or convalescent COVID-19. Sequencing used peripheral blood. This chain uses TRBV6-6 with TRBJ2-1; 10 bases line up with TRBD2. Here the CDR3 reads CASSYGSGGAHEQFF. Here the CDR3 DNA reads TGTGCCAGCAGTTATGGGAGCGGGGGGGCCCATGAGCAGTTCTTC.